The next 24 T cell receptor beta chains were all read from a single sample in a study of T-cell reconstitution after alpha-beta-depleted transplantation in children. A library of TCRbeta sequences, prepared with unique molecular identifiers, was generated. TCRdb used MiXCR to reprocess the PCR reads, holding one entry per CDR3 protein. The data contain about 980,000 distinct CDR3 sequences, about 26% of them singletons. The starting material was PBMCs, mostly from graft donor cells, obtained 360 days after TCRalphabeta/CD19-depleted stem cell transplant. The origin of the receptors is a boy under two years old who had a stem cell transplant for SCID, so the T cells may come from the graft donor.

This clonotype was found a few times. The chain carries TRBV11-2 and TRBJ2-3; TRBD2 aligns across 8 bases. J was trimmed by 3 bases and V by 7 bases; bases with no gene match: 9. CDR1 is SGHAT, CDR2 FQNNGV, per germline. The CDR3 loop spans 15 amino acids. The CDR3 is CASTISGRGTDTQYF. The CDR3 nucleotides are TGTGCCAGCACCATCTCCGGGAGGGGTACAGATACGCAGTATTTT.

V is TRBV12-3 or TRBV12-4 and J is TRBJ2-3, with no clear D. Trimming took off 6 bases at V and 5 bases at J, with 9 bases between the two ends. CDR3 length equals 12 residues. This CDR3 reads CASSHGEDTQYF. The DNA of the CDR3 is TGTGCCAGCAGCCACGGAGAAGATACGCAGTATTTT.

This clonotype was picked up a small number of times. This chain joins TRBV4-3 and TRBJ2-7; 9 nucleotides align to TRBD2. Germline CDR1 and CDR2: LGHNA and YSLEER. The CDR3 has 15 amino acids. V shed 0 bases, J shed 3 bases, and the junction held 3 bases outside the gene matches. The CDR3 DNA follows: TGCGCCAGCAGCCAAGATACAGCGGGAGGCTACGAGCAGTACTTC. The encoded protein is CASSQDTAGGYEQYF.

The chain employs TRBV9 and TRBJ1-2; unclear D gene. The germline gives CDR1 SGDLS, CDR2 YYNGEE. V was cut by 3 bases and J by 4 bases, with 16 bases left in between. The CDR3 covers 15 residues. The CDR3 DNA sequence: TGTGCCAGCAGCGGACGCTTCGAGGGTAGCTATGGCTACACCTTC. Protein sequence: CASSGRFEGSYGYTF.

The V gene is TRBV20-1, the J gene TRBJ1-2; perhaps TRBD1 as D (5 bases). Germline-derived CDR1 and CDR2 are DFQATT and SNEGSKA (reference sequence). V was shortened by 8 bases and J by 2 bases, with 15 bases between the two germline ends. CDR3 length: 13 residues. The CDR3 reads CSPQGVLNYGYTF. As DNA, the CDR3 is TGCAGTCCCCAAGGGGTCCTCAACTATGGCTACACCTTC.

This clonotype was seen more than once but under ten times. This chain joins TRBV6-5 and TRBJ2-6; no reliable D call. From germline, CDR1 is MNHEY and CDR2 SVGAGI. Trimming took 2 bases from V and 5 from J, leaving 10 bases between them. The CDR3 is made up of 15 amino acids. CDR3 sequence: CASSYGRIWANVLTF. CDR3 DNA sequence: TGTGCCAGCAGTTACGGGCGGATCTGGGCCAACGTCCTGACTTTC.

This clonotype was detected only a few times. The gene calls are TRBV7-8 and TRBJ2-3, with 8 bases matching TRBD2. With V trimmed by 4 bases and J by 0 bases, 9 bases remained unmatched. CDR1 is SGHVS and CDR2 is FQNEAQ in the germline V gene. This CDR3 is built from 17 residues. The CDR3 sequence: CASSSRYTSGSTDTQYF. The CDR3, as DNA: TGTGCCAGCAGCTCTCGCTATACTAGCGGCAGCACAGATACGCAGTATTTT.

The rearrangement joins TRBV5-1 to TRBJ2-5, with D tentatively TRBD2 (5 bases). The CDR3 consists of 17 residues. The V gene's germline CDR1 is SGHRS and CDR2 YFSETQ. Deletions cut 2 bases from V and 7 bases from J, with 24 bases between. As DNA, the CDR3 is TGCGCCAGCAGCTTTTTCGAGCGGAGGTCCGGTCCGGGGACCCAGTACTTC. Translating it yields CASSFFERRSGPGTQYF.

The chain uses TRBV7-6 and TRBJ2-7; 10 bases map to TRBD2. This CDR3 has 15 amino acids. The V and J ends lost 1 base and 6 bases, in that order; junction bases with no gene match: 6. The germline V gene has CDR1 SGHVS and CDR2 FNYEAQ. In nucleotides, the CDR3 is TGTGCCAGCAGCTTAGGAGAGGGACTAGCGATCGAGCAGTACTTC. Its protein product is CASSLGEGLAIEQYF.

This chain links TRBV20-1 with TRBJ2-3, with D uncertain. This CDR3 is built from 12 residues. Trimming shortened V by 7 bases and J by 1 base, and 9 bases separated the two germline ends. Germline values: CDR1 DFQATT, CDR2 SNEGSKA (reference sequence). The CDR3 here is CSVRSGTDTQYF. The CDR3 DNA reads TGCAGTGTGAGATCCGGCACAGATACGCAGTATTTT.

This sequence joins TRBV20-1 and TRBJ2-5, with D possibly TRBD2 on 6 matching bases. The CDR3 extends over 13 amino acids. Germline CDR1 reads DFQATT; CDR2 reads SNEGSKA (reference sequence). Trimming took 6 bases from V and 5 from J, leaving 16 bases between them. The CDR3 spells CSAVGGGLETQYF. Here the CDR3 DNA reads TGCAGTGCCGTGGGGGGAGGCCTGGAGACCCAGTACTTC.

In this sample, this clonotype turned up a few times. This rearrangement joins TRBV28 to TRBJ2-7; 11 nucleotides align to TRBD2. The germline gives CDR1 MDHEN, CDR2 SYDVKM. V was pared by 5 bases and J by 5 bases, with 5 bases of the junction left unmatched. CDR3 size: 14 residues. CDR3 residues: CASSPKTSGDEQYF. CDR3 DNA: TGTGCCAGCAGTCCAAAGACTAGCGGGGACGAGCAGTACTTC.

The rearrangement uses TRBV11-2 and TRBJ2-3, with D unresolved. V was trimmed by 5 bases and J by 4 bases, leaving 13 bases between them. Germline V gives CDR1 SGHAT, CDR2 FQNNGV. The CDR3 is 14 residues long. CDR3 region: CASSRPDPADTQYF. For the CDR3, the DNA is TGTGCCAGCAGCCGGCCCGACCCCGCAGATACGCAGTATTTT.

This chain joins TRBV20-1 and TRBJ1-4; D ambiguous. V shed 6 bases and J shed 8 bases, with 10 bases lying between them. CDR1 is DFQATT and CDR2 is SNEGSKA in the germline V gene (reference sequence). The CDR3 covers 11 residues. The CDR3 spells CSAHLLEKLFF. CDR3 DNA: TGCAGTGCACACCTCCTCGAAAAACTGTTTTTT.

CDR3 loop: CASSGHNEQYF. The CDR3 nucleotides read TGTGCCAGCAGTGGGCATAACGAGCAGTACTTC. The chain couples TRBV12-3 or TRBV12-4 to TRBJ2-7; D gene uncertain. V was trimmed by 5 bases and J by 5 bases, leaving 7 bases between them. The CDR3 covers 11 residues.

J is TRBJ2-5 and V is TRBV6-6; D gene ambiguous. Trimming took 2 bases from V and 4 from J, leaving 8 bases between them. The CDR3 spans 13 residues. Germline lookup yields CDR1 MNHNY and CDR2 SVGAGI (reference sequence). The CDR3 sequence is CASSYAARETQYF. DNA of the CDR3: TGTGCCAGCAGTTACGCCGCACGAGAGACCCAGTACTTC.

This clonotype occurred a few times. The chain joins TRBV5-5 to TRBJ2-3; D may be TRBD2 (7 bases). V was pared by 1 base and J by 7 bases, with 16 bases between. The CDR3 consists of 15 residues. Germline CDR1 reads SGHKS; CDR2 reads YYEKEE (reference sequence). The DNA for the CDR3 is TGTGCCAGCAGCTTGAACGCGGGGGCCGCATATACGCAGTATTTT. Residues: CASSLNAGAAYTQYF.

This clonotype was recorded a few times. The chain is built from TRBV5-1 and TRBJ2-2; D gene ambiguous. This CDR3 comprises 11 residues. V lost 7 bases to trimming and J lost 7 bases, with 8 bases between them. CDR1 and CDR2 from the germline V gene are SGHRS and YFSETQ. The CDR3, as DNA: TGCGCCAGCTCGGGTTTCGGGGAGCTGTTTTTT. Its protein is CASSGFGELFF.

The CDR3 is CASIPLRDRGTEAFF. The CDR3 DNA reads as TGTGCCAGCATCCCCTTGCGGGACAGGGGCACTGAAGCTTTCTTT. The chain uses TRBV27 and TRBJ1-1; 10 bases align to TRBD1. The junction had 9 bases not matched to a gene; V was cut back by 7 bases and J by 4 bases. The CDR3 extends over 15 amino acids. Germline lookup yields CDR1 MNHEY and CDR2 SMNVEV (reference sequence).

This clonotype showed up just a few times. The chain employs TRBV20-1 and TRBJ1-1; possible D gene TRBD1, 6 bases. The CDR3 has 15 residues. Germline values: CDR1 DFQATT, CDR2 SNEGSKA (reference sequence). V lost 0 bases and J 1 base, leaving 12 bases between the germline ends. In DNA, the CDR3 is TGCAGTGCTAGAGATCAGGGGACACCGAACACTGAAGCTTTCTTT. This sequence encodes CSARDQGTPNTEAFF.

This clonotype turned up a few times. The chain carries TRBV5-1 and TRBJ2-1, with 9 positions matching TRBD2. V dropped 4 bases and J dropped 8; count of bases not matched to a gene: 22. This CDR3 contains 19 residues. CDR1 is SGHRS, CDR2 YFSETQ, per germline. CDR3 in amino acids: CASSRLGAGGPYRSDEQFF. In DNA, the CDR3 is TGCGCCAGCAGCCGGTTAGGCGCGGGGGGGCCTTATCGTTCCGATGAGCAGTTCTTC.

The J gene is TRBJ1-6, the V gene TRBV28; D remains ambiguous. The CDR3 has 13 amino acids. V shed 5 bases and J shed 7 bases, with 9 bases lying between them. Germline V gene sequence: CDR1 MDHEN, CDR2 SYDVKM. The DNA for the CDR3 is TGTGCCAGCAGTCAAGCGACAAATTCACCCCTCCACTTT. Its protein is CASSQATNSPLHF.

This clonotype was seen a few times. The rearrangement links TRBV10-3 to TRBJ2-1, with D unclear. The ends were cut back, 0 bases at V and 1 base at J, with 10 bases in the middle. CDR3 length: 16 residues. CDR1 and CDR2 (germline): ENHRY, SYGVKD. CDR3 sequence (DNA): TGTGCCATCAGTGAGTCCAAGGGTATGTCCTACAATGAGCAGTTCTTC. It yields the protein CAISESKGMSYNEQFF.

This clonotype was counted once. The chain combines TRBV3-1 with TRBJ2-3; the match to TRBD1 covers 7 bases. The CDR3 runs to 14 residues. Germline V gene data show CDR1 as LGHDT and CDR2 as YNNKEL (reference sequence). The ends lost 5 bases at V and 10 bases at J; junction bases unmatched: 12. The CDR3 protein is CASSGTVAENSQYF. CDR3 nucleotides: TGTGCCAGCAGCGGGACAGTCGCGGAGAATTCGCAGTATTTT.